This TCR beta chain was recovered during a study of T cell responses to AZD1222 COVID-19 vaccine. Study-level findings and limits: Epitopes outside B.1.351 and B.1.1.7 mutated regions reportedly drew nearly half of spike TCRs. Spike was spanned by vaccine-associated CD4 TCRs, which were dominant at 160-218 and 743-854.

The V end was cut by 5 bases, the J end by 2 bases, with 3 bases between. This CDR3 has 11 amino acids. The germline CDR1 and CDR2 sequences are SGHAT and FQNNGV. Using immunoSEQ multiplex PCR, the repertoire was profiled, and TCRdb retains in-frame clones only, with some absent. Here the sample spans 70,000 to 90,000 clones, around 90% being singletons. As concerns this clone: Its antigen remains unknown.

This material consisted of peripheral blood, taken on day 0 of AZD1222 vaccination. The gene calls are TRBV11-2 and TRBJ1-1; D is uncertain. The sequence was obtained from an adult in good health. The chain's CDR3 is CASSQNTEAFF. The CDR3 nucleotides are TGTGCCAGCAGCCAAAACACTGAAGCTTTCTTT.